What follows are 9 T cell receptor beta chains derived from one specimen sequenced in a study of cytomegalovirus exposure and HLA in healthy donors. The PCR used 60 Vbeta and 13 Jbeta primers. Assay used: immunoSEQ multiplex PCR; TCRdb lists only in-frame clones, some missing. The sample data list 25,000 to 35,000 clones. Specimen: PBMCs. The receptors come from a woman between 40 and 55 years old in good health and CMV-seropositive.

This chain joins TRBV6-7 and TRBJ1-2; possibly TRBD1 for D (5 bases). TRBV6-7 counts as an open reading frame of uncertain function. This CDR3 is 12 amino acids long. The germline V and J ends were trimmed by 7 bases and 8 bases, with 14 bases remaining between them. CDR3 region: CASTPDSLGYTF. CDR3 sequence (DNA): TGTGCCAGCACCCCAGACAGCCTCGGCTACACCTTC.

The chain is built from TRBV5-1 and TRBJ1-4; possible D gene TRBD1, 5 bases. The CDR3 totals 16 residues. Between the trimmed V and J ends, which lost 4 bases and 7 bases, there was a span of 20 bases. CDR1 is SGHRS, CDR2 YFSETQ, per germline. The CDR3, as DNA: TGCGCCAGCAGCCCGGGAGGTCCAGGGAGAAGTGAAAAACTGTTTTTT. Its protein product is CASSPGGPGRSEKLFF.

V is TRBV19 and J is TRBJ1-5; D unresolved. V lost 11 bases to trimming and J lost 0 bases, with 11 bases between them. From germline, CDR1 is LNHDA and CDR2 SQIVND (reference sequence). This CDR3 has 13 residues. CDR3 protein: CAVSSYSNQPQHF. As DNA, the CDR3 is TGTGCCGTCTCAAGCTATAGCAATCAGCCCCAGCATTTT. The full variable domain, in which reference TRBV19 and TRBJ1-5 provide the parts outside the CDR3, is DGGITQSPKYLFRKEGQNVTLSCEQNLNHDAMYWYRQDPGQGLRLIYYSQIVNDFQKGDIAEGYSVSREKKESFPLTVTSAQKNPTAFYLCAVSSYSNQPQHFGDGTRLSIL.

The DNA of the CDR3 is TGTGCCAGCAAACAGGAGAGCAATCAGCCCCAGCATTTT. This gives the protein CASKQESNQPQHF. The gene calls are TRBV2 and TRBJ1-5; TRBD1 might be the D (5 bases). Deletions cut 7 bases from V and 1 base from J, with 8 bases between. The germline V gene encodes CDR1 SNHLY and CDR2 FYNNEI. The CDR3 runs 13 residues.

About this clone: In the same sample, other DNA sequences code for this CDR3. The V and J genes are TRBV29-1 and TRBJ2-6; TRBD1 might be the D (6 bases). CDR1 is SQVTM and CDR2 is ANQGSEA in the germline V gene. This CDR3 contains 14 residues. Trimming removed 2 bases at V and 4 bases at J, with 9 bases between. The chain's CDR3 is CSVETGSGANVLTF. The DNA of the CDR3 is TGCAGCGTTGAAACAGGGTCCGGGGCCAACGTCCTGACTTTC.

The chain has TRBV28 and TRBJ2-7; 7 nucleotides align to TRBD2. There are 15 residues in the CDR3. Trimming at V came to 5 bases and at J to 4 bases, leaving 11 bases not matched to a gene. Germline V CDR1 and CDR2: MDHEN, SYDVKM. The CDR3 DNA is TGTGCCAGCAGTCGGTCGGCTAGCGGCCTTTACGAGCAGTACTTC. The encoded protein is CASSRSASGLYEQYF.

This chain uses TRBV30 with TRBJ2-7; 7 positions agree with TRBD1. CDR3 length: 15 amino acids. Germline CDR1 and CDR2: GTSNPN and SVGIG (reference sequence). V shed 4 bases and J 2 bases; nucleotides not matched to a gene: 11. The CDR3 bases are TGTGCCTGGACCCCCCCCCGGCAGGGGGCCTACGAGCAGTACTTC. It is translated as CAWTPPRQGAYEQYF.

This rearrangement joins TRBV7-8 to TRBJ2-7; 10 bases are shared with TRBD2. J gave up 3 bases and V 1 base, and 3 bases lay outside the gene matches. The CDR3 consists of 15 residues. Germline V gene sequence: CDR1 SGHVS, CDR2 FQNEAQ. CDR3 bases: TGTGCCAGCAGCTTAGAGGCTAGCGGGAGCTACGAGCAGTACTTC. As protein: CASSLEASGSYEQYF.

The rearrangement uses TRBV28 and TRBJ1-5, with D perhaps matching TRBD1 (6 bases). The germline V gene has CDR1 MDHEN and CDR2 SYDVKM. This CDR3 comprises 14 residues. The V end was cut by 6 bases, the J end by 6 bases, with 15 bases between. The CDR3 is CASSPTGFRQPQHF. In DNA, the CDR3 is TGTGCCAGCAGCCCCACAGGGTTTCGTCAGCCCCAGCATTTT.